The clone carrying this T cell receptor (beta chain) came up many times. What it binds is unknown. CD8+CD4-CCR7+CD45RA+ cells were sorted as naive CD8 T cells. There are 14 residues in the CDR3. V lost 4 bases, J lost 2 bases, and 10 bases lay in between. Germline lookup yields CDR1 LNHDA and CDR2 SQIVND (reference sequence). These data originate in a study of molecular identifiers for immune sequencing clone quantification. Study overall: Split five ways in replicates, RNA from roughly 20,000 or 100,000 naive CD8 cells had four portions sequenced.

Whole-study findings and limits: In naive cells, clones above 20 RNA copies held under 1% of molecules, whereas in effector cells they held over 99%.

Making the bulk TCR libraries relied on previously described methods and listed TCR primers. TCRdb reanalysed the PCR reads using MiXCR and keeps one entry per CDR3 protein. The data show about 640,000 distinct CDR3 sequences, just under 20% seen once. This sequence originates from a human donor in good health. Some libraries in this study had Jurkat cell RNA spiked in. The sequencing input was naive CD8+ T cells from blood, with Jurkat cell RNA spiked in. Subset noted: FACS-sorted CD8+CD4-CCR7+CD45RA+ naive T cells. V usage is TRBV19 and J usage is TRBJ2-3, with a weak D call TRBD2 (6 bases). CDR3 nucleotides: TGTGCCAGTAGTACGGGACTGATCACAGATACGCAGTATTTT. Amino acids: CASSTGLITDTQYF.